The clone carrying this T cell receptor beta chain was seen just once. Its antigen is undetermined. This entry is derived from a study of Ad26.COV2.S vaccination and SARS-CoV-2 variants. Study-level background: Sample donor was a member of the COV1001 Ad26.COV2.S trial arm.

Findings and caveats of the study: Vaccine and placebo recipients had similar non-spike TCR breadth. Vaccinees reportedly had broad spike-specific CD8+ and CD4+ T cell responses. The TCR-based breadth and depth measures might underestimate overall T cell responses.

Treatment in this sample: some 19 received Ad26.COV2.S at low or high dose, single or two shots; about 5 received placebo; per-sample allocation not given. Collection of the samples took place on day 63 after the first injection of vaccine or placebo. Profiling relied on immunoSEQ multiplex PCR, and the TCRdb table lists in-frame clones only, not all of them. The repertoire holds around 340,000 clones, with approximately 86% as singletons. CDR1 is PRHDT and CDR2 is FYEKMQ in the germline V gene (reference sequence). This CDR3 region has 13 residues. V was pared by 4 bases and J by 7 bases, with 13 bases between.

The sequence was obtained from a person aged 18-60 years who received the Ad26.COV2.S COVID-19 vaccine or a placebo. The sequencing used peripheral blood, collected in a trial of Ad26.COV2.S vaccine versus placebo. The V gene is TRBV13, the J gene TRBJ1-2, with a tentative D call TRBD1 (6 bases). CDR3 residues: CASSSEQGVGYTF. CDR3 sequence (DNA): TGTGCCAGCAGCTCCGAACAGGGTGTTGGCTACACCTTC. The full variable domain, rest sourced from reference TRBV13 and TRBJ1-2, is AAGVIQSPRHLIKEKRETATLKCYPIPRHDTVYWYQQGPGQDPQFLISFYEKMQSDKGSIPDRFSAQQFSDYHSELNMSSLELGDSALYFCASSSEQGVGYTFGSGTRLTVV.